In this sample, the clone carrying this T cell receptor (beta chain) turned up a few times. Its target is unknown. This CDR3 has 13 residues. V was trimmed by 3 bases and J by 4 bases, leaving 10 bases between them. Germline V gene data show CDR1 as SGHVS and CDR2 as FQNEAQ. Each CDR3 protein gets one entry after TCRdb re-called the 5' RACE reads with MiXCR. The repertoire holds about 170,000 distinct CDR3 sequences, with 10% to 15% as singletons. This sample was taken from a study of T-cell memory formation after mild COVID-19. Study results and caveats: Shrinking CD4+ clones resided mostly in CM and EM, and CD8+ ones in EMRA.

Sequencing was performed on PBMCs or a T cell subset sorted from them (not recorded which). This TCR derives from a man aged 18 to 29 who had mild COVID-19 (a few samples of this study predate the infection). Cell type and time point are not known. V is TRBV7-8 and J is TRBJ2-7, with D maybe TRBD1 (5 bases). CDR3 amino acids: CASSFQGLYEQYF. The DNA of the CDR3 is TGTGCCAGCAGCTTTCAGGGCCTATACGAGCAGTACTTC.